This is a list of T cell receptor beta chains from one sample in a study of shared clonotypes between healthy human individuals. TCRdb's copy holds only in-frame clones and misses some; the assay was immunoSEQ multiplex PCR. The sample consists of approximately 640,000 clones, less than 95% of them appearing once. The sample comprised memory CD8+ T cells from PBMCs. Receptors were obtained from a man between 18 and 35 years old in good health. Some clones in this sample may be carry-over from other donors' samples. The conserved cysteine and the conserved F or W are not part of the CDR3 here.

j_call: TRBJ2-7
v_call: TRBV28
cdr3_aa: ASSSRRNSYEQY

j_call: TRBJ1-1
v_call: TRBV30
cdr3_aa: AAPGQGAPNTEAF

j_call: TRBJ1-2
v_call: TRBV29-1
cdr3_aa: SVEDNIFVSGAERRHGYT

j_call: TRBJ1-2
v_call: TRBV7-4
cdr3_aa: ASSPGGRVNYGYT

j_call: TRBJ2-7
v_call: TRBV9
cdr3_aa: ASSVTGHPGEQY

j_call: TRBJ2-3
v_call: TRBV27
cdr3_aa: ASSIVGGPDTQY

j_call: TRBJ2-6
v_call: TRBV9
cdr3_aa: ASAQWGSGANVLT

j_call: TRBJ2-3
v_call: TRBV15
cdr3_aa: ATSRDDSITDTQY

j_call: TRBJ2-7
v_call: TRBV9
cdr3_aa: ASSVAQYGTGVDEQY

j_call: TRBJ2-5
v_call: TRBV11-2
cdr3_aa: ASSYYRAHQETQY

j_call: TRBJ2-5
v_call: TRBV19
cdr3_aa: ASTERGLAARSFSGTQY

j_call: TRBJ1-5
v_call: TRBV27
cdr3_aa: ASSLSRNQPQH

j_call: TRBJ2-1
v_call: TRBV13
cdr3_aa: ASSLGDDLYNEQF

j_call: TRBJ2-7
v_call: TRBV9
cdr3_aa: ASSAGTGGYEQY

j_call: TRBJ2-7
v_call: TRBV7-3
cdr3_aa: ASSLTPTGEYEQY

j_call: TRBJ2-5
v_call: TRBV4-3
cdr3_aa: ASSPGQQETQY

j_call: TRBJ2-1
v_call: TRBV4-1
cdr3_aa: ASSQVTIAGGYNEQF

j_call: TRBJ2-7
v_call: TRBV7-9
cdr3_aa: ASSSGQALHYEQY

j_call: TRBJ2-1
v_call: TRBV5-5
cdr3_aa: ASSFRLAGINEQF

j_call: TRBJ2-3
v_call: TRBV28
cdr3_aa: ASSLWSAGGRADTQY

j_call: TRBJ2-6
v_call: TRBV30
cdr3_aa: AWSPSSGANVLT

j_call: TRBJ1-4
v_call: TRBV5-5
cdr3_aa: ASSLGIEKLF

j_call: TRBJ1-2
v_call: TRBV6-6
cdr3_aa: ASSPQVAYYGYT

j_call: TRBJ1-1
v_call: TRBV9
cdr3_aa: ASSANRGNTEAF

j_call: TRBJ2-1
v_call: TRBV13
cdr3_aa: ASSSRGPSEQF

j_call: TRBJ2-7
v_call: TRBV5-6
cdr3_aa: ASSLAPYEQY

j_call: TRBJ1-3
v_call: TRBV10-3
cdr3_aa: AIRDFGGGNTIY

j_call: TRBJ2-6
v_call: TRBV5-1
cdr3_aa: ASSPMVYSGANVLT

j_call: TRBJ2-1
v_call: TRBV7-9
cdr3_aa: ANLAVTYNEQF

j_call: TRBJ1-2
v_call: TRBV13
cdr3_aa: ASRQGGDNYGYT

j_call: TRBJ2-2
v_call: TRBV10-3
cdr3_aa: AISGPSALGLAGWELF

j_call: TRBJ1-2
v_call: TRBV7-9
cdr3_aa: AAAGNQGYT

j_call: TRBJ2-1
v_call: TRBV27
cdr3_aa: ASSLWVGAAYNEQF

j_call: TRBJ2-1
v_call: TRBV7-2
cdr3_aa: ASSPPGRWGYEQF

j_call: TRBJ2-1
v_call: TRBV11-2
cdr3_aa: ASSQGGNEQF

j_call: TRBJ2-3
v_call: TRBV28
cdr3_aa: ASSTGHESTDTQY

j_call: TRBJ2-1
v_call: TRBV7-8
cdr3_aa: ASSLAATRSYNEQF

j_call: TRBJ2-7
v_call: TRBV7-3
cdr3_aa: ASSLTRGSINEQY

j_call: TRBJ2-1
v_call: TRBV7-9
cdr3_aa: ASSPKSPGLADNEQF

j_call: TRBJ1-5
v_call: TRBV10-3
cdr3_aa: AISESAGVGDRGLHQPQH

j_call: TRBJ2-5
v_call: TRBV10-2
cdr3_aa: ASSERLAGGGETQY